This entry features one T cell receptor beta chain sequence. What it binds is unknown. J lost 0 bases, V lost 4 bases, and 8 bases had no gene match. The CDR3 covers 16 residues. CDR1 SGHAT and CDR2 FQNNGV come from the germline V gene. The sample is drawn from a study of T cell responses to AZD1222 COVID-19 vaccine. General study findings and limits: Baseline testing showed seropositivity in only a handful of AZD1222 recipients.

Here immunoSEQ multiplex PCR was the method, and the copy in TCRdb shows in-frame clones only, minus some. Of 100,000 to 150,000 clones listed, 90% were seen once; the top ten hold about 7%. This material consisted of peripheral blood, taken on day 0 of AZD1222 vaccination. The chain uses TRBV11-2 and TRBJ1-1; 7 bases line up with TRBD1. The source is an adult in good health. CDR3 bases: TGTGCCAGCAGCTACGGGACAGTGAACATGAACACTGAAGCTTTCTTT. Amino acid sequence: CASSYGTVNMNTEAFF.